The present T cell receptor beta chain was sequenced within a study of OX40 agonist ivuxolimab in advanced cancers. Germline V lookup: CDR1 MNHEY, CDR2 SVGAGI. The CDR3 extends over 14 amino acids. V was pared by 6 bases and J by 2 bases, with 13 bases between. The repertoire was sequenced with immunoSEQ multiplex PCR; TCRdb's copy has only in-frame clones and lacks some. The table has tens of thousands of clones, approximately 88% seen once. This TCR came from an adult with an advanced solid tumor such as melanoma, head and neck, liver or kidney cancer. The genes are TRBV6-5 and TRBJ2-5, with TRBD1 as a possible D gene (5 bases). The sample in question was CD4+ or CD8+ T cells sorted from blood, obtained in a trial of the OX40 agonist ivuxolimab. CDR3 sequence: CASRSRGIQETQYF. The DNA of the CDR3 is TGTGCCAGCAGATCAAGGGGCATACAAGAGACCCAGTACTTC.